This T cell receptor (beta chain) was identified during a study of T cell repertoires in cytomegalovirus infection. Study conclusions and caveats: HLA-C-restricted CMV clonotypes gave the most frequent clonotype in two of eight donors.

TCRdb re-called the reads through MiXCR, storing one row per CDR3 protein. The sample includes over 100,000 distinct CDR3 sequences, about a tenth of them seen just once. V lost 3 bases to trimming and J lost 0 bases, with 7 bases between them. Germline assignment: CDR1 KGHDR and CDR2 SFDVKD. The length of the CDR3 is 15 residues. This clonotype came up many times. Its cognate antigen is unknown. This sequence joins TRBV24-1 and TRBJ2-2; D gene ambiguous. The TCR was taken from a human donor in good health (CMV status not recorded). Some clones in this sample may be carry-over from other donors' samples. Specimen: PBMCs, sequenced either directly or after in vitro stimulation (not recorded which). The CDR3 protein is CATSDPKANTGELFF. CDR3 DNA: TGTGCCACCAGTGATCCCAAAGCGAACACCGGGGAGCTGTTTTTT.